This record covers a single T cell receptor beta chain. CDR1 and CDR2 from the germline V gene are SGHNT and YYREEE (reference sequence). The CDR3 runs 14 residues. J gave up 2 bases and V 6 bases, and 4 bases lay outside the gene matches. The record originates from a study of blood T cell repertoires in COVID-19. For the study at large: The United States, Italy and Spain provided the acute and convalescent COVID-19 samples.

Generated by immunoSEQ multiplex PCR, the TCRdb table keeps only in-frame clones and is missing some. This sample has about 220,000 clones, with 75% to 85% found just once. This clonotype originated in a human donor in a cohort sampled during active COVID-19. Sequenced material: peripheral blood. The genes are TRBV5-4 and TRBJ1-2; 10 nucleotides line up with TRBD1. In DNA, the CDR3 is TGTGCCAGCACCCGACAGGGGGCAAACTATGGCTACACCTTC. Amino acid sequence: CASTRQGANYGYTF.